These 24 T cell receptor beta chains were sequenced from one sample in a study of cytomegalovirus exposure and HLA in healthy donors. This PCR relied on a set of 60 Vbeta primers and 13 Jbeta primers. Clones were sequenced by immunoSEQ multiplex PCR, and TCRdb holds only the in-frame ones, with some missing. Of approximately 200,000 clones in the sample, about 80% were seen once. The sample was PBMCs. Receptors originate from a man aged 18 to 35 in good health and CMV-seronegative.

The CDR3 DNA reads as TGTGCCAGCAGCTCGGACAAAGTCTATGGCTACACCTTC. Translated: CASSSDKVYGYTF. The V gene is TRBV7-9, the J gene TRBJ1-2; D perhaps matches TRBD1 (5 bases). Deletions cut 4 bases from V and 4 bases from J, with 10 bases between. The CDR3 spans 13 residues. Germline CDR1 reads SEHNR; CDR2 reads FQNEAQ (reference sequence).

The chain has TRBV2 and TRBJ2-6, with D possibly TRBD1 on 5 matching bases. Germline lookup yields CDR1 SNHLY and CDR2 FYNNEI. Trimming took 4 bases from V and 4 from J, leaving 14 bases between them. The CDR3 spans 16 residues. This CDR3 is CASSVGRAAGANVLTF. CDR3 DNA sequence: TGTGCCAGCAGTGTAGGCAGGGCCGCCGGGGCCAACGTCCTGACTTTC.

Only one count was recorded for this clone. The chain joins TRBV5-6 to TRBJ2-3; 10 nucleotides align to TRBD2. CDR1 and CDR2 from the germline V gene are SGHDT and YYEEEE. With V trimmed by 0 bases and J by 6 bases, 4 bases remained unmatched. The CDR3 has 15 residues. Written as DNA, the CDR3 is TGTGCCAGCAGCTTGGCGGCGACTAGCGGGGATACGCAGTATTTT. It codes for CASSLAATSGDTQYF.

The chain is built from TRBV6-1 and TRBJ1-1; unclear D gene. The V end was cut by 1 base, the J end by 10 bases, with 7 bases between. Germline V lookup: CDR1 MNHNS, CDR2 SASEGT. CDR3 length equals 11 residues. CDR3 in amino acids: CASSEGQVAFF. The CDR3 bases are TGTGCCAGCAGTGAAGGGCAGGTAGCTTTCTTT.

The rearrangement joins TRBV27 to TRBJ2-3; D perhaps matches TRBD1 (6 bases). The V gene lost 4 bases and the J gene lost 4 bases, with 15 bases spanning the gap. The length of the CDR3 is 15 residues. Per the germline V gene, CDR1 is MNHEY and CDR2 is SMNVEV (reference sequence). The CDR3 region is CASSSIPGVPDTQYF. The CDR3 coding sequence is TGTGCCAGCAGTTCAATACCAGGGGTACCAGATACGCAGTATTTT.

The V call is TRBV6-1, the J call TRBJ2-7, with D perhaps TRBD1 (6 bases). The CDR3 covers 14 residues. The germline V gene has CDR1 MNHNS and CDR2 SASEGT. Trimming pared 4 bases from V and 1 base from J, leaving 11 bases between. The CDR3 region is CASSARTASYEQYF. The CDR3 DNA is TGTGCCAGCAGTGCCAGGACAGCGTCCTACGAGCAGTACTTC.

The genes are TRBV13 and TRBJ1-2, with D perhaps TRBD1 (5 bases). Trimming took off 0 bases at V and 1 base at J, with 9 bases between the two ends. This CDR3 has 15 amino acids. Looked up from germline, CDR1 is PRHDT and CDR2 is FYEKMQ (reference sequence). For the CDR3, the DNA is TGTGCCAGCAGCTTAGGAAGGGGACTTAACTATGGCTACACCTTC. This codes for CASSLGRGLNYGYTF.

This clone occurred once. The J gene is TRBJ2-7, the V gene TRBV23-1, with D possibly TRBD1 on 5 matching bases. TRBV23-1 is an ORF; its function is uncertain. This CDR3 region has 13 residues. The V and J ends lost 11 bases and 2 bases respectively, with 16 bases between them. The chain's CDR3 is CAPDGHHPYEQYF. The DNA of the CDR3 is TGCGCCCCCGATGGACACCATCCCTACGAGCAGTACTTC.

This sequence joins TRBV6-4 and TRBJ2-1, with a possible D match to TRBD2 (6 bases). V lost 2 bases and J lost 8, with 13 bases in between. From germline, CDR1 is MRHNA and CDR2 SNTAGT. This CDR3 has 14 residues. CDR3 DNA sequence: TGTGCCAGCAGTGACGCGGAGGGTATGGATGAGCAGTTCTTC. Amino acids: CASSDAEGMDEQFF.

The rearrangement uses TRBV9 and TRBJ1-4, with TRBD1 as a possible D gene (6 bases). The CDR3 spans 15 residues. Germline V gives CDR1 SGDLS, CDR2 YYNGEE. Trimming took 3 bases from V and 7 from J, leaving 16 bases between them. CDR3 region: CASSGAGAVREKLFF. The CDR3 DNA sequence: TGTGCCAGCAGCGGAGCAGGGGCTGTGCGTGAAAAACTGTTTTTT.

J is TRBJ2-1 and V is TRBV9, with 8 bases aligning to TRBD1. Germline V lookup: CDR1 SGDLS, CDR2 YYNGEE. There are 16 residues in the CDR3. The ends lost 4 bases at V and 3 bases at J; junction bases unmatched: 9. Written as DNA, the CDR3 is TGTGCCAGCAGCTCGCCGCCGGACAGGGTCTACAATGAGCAGTTCTTC. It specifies CASSSPPDRVYNEQFF.

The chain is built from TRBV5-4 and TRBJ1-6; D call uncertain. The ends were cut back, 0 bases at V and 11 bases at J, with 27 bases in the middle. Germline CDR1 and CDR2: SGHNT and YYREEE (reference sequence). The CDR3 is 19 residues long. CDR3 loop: CASSLAVPLLSEREAPLHF. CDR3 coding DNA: TGTGCCAGCAGCTTGGCCGTCCCGCTTCTATCTGAAAGGGAGGCACCCCTCCACTTT.

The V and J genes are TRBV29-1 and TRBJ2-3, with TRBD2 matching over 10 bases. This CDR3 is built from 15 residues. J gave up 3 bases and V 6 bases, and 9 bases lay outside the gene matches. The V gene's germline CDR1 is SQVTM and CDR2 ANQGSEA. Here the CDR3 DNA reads TGCAGCGTGGGGGGGACTAGCGTCACGACAGATACGCAGTATTTT. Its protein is CSVGGTSVTTDTQYF.

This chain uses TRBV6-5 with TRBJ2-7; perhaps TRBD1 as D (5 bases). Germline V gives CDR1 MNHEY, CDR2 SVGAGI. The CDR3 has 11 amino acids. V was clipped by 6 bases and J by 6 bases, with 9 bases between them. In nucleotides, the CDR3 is TGTGCCAGCAGCCAGGGTTCCGAGCAGTACTTC. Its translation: CASSQGSEQYF.

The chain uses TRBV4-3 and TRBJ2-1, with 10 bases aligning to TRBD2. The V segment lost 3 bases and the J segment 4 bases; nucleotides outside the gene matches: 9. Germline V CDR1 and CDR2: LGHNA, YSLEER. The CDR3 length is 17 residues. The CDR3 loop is CASSQDSGGVFYNEQFF. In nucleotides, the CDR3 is TGCGCCAGCAGCCAGGACAGCGGGGGGGTCTTTTACAATGAGCAGTTCTTC.

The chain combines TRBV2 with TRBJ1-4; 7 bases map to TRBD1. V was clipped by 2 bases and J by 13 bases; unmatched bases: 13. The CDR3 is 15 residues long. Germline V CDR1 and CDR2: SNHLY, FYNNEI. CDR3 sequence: CASSEYRGQAALLFF. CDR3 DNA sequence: TGTGCCAGCAGTGAATACCGTGGACAGGCAGCGTTACTGTTTTTT.

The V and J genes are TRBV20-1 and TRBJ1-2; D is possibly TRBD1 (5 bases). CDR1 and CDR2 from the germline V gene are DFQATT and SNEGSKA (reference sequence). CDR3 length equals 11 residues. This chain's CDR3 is CRWEGAGGYTF. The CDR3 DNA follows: TGCAGGTGGGAAGGGGCCGGAGGCTACACCTTC.

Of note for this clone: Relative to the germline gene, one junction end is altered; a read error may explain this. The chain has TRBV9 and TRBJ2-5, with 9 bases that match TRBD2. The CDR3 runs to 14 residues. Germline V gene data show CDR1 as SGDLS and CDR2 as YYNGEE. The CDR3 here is CASRVGLASETQYF. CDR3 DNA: TGTGCCAGCAGAGTAGGACTAGCGTCGGAGACCCAGTACTTC.

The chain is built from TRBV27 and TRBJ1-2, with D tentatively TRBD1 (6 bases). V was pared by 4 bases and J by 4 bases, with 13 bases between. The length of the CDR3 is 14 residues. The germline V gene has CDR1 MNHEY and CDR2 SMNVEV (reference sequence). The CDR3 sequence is CASSSRDIGYGYTF. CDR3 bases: TGTGCCAGCAGTTCCCGGGACATAGGCTATGGCTACACCTTC.

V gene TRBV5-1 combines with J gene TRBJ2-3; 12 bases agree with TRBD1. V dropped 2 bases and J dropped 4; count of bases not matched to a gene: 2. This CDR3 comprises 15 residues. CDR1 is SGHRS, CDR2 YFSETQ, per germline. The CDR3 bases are TGCGCCAGCAGCTTCGGGACAGGGGGCGCAGATACGCAGTATTTT. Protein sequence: CASSFGTGGADTQYF. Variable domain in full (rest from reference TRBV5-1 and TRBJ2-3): KAGVTQTPRYLIKTRGQQVTLSCSPISGHRSVSWYQQTPGQGLQFLFEYFSETQRNKGNFPGRFSGRQFSNSRSEMNVSTLELGDSALYLCASSFGTGGADTQYFGPGTRLTVL.

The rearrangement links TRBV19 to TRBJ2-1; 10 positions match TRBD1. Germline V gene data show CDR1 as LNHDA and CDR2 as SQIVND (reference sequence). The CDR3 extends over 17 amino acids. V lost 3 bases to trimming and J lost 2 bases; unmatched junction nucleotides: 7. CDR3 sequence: CASSIKGDRGTYNEQFF. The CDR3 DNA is TGTGCCAGTAGTATTAAAGGGGACAGGGGTACCTACAATGAGCAGTTCTTC.

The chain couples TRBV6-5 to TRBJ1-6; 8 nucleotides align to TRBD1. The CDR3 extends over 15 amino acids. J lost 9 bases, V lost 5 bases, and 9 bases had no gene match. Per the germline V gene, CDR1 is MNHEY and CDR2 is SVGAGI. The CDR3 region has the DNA TGTGCCAGCAGTCCCACAGGGACAGGTCGTTCACCCCTCCACTTT. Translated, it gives CASSPTGTGRSPLHF.

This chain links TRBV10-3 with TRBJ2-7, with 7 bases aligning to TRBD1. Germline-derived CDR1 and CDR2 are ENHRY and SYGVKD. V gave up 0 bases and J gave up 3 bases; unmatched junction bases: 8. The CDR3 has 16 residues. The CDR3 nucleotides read TGTGCCATCAGTGAGTCGATCACAGGGGATCGCTACGAGCAGTACTTC. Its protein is CAISESITGDRYEQYF.

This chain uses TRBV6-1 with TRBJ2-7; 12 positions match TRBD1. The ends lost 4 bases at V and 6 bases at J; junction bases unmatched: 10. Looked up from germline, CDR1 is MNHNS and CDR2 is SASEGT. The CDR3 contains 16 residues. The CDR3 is CASSVSPGQGAGEQYF. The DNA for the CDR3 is TGTGCCAGCAGTGTATCACCGGGACAGGGGGCCGGCGAGCAGTACTTC.